This T cell receptor (beta chain) was sequenced during a study of cytomegalovirus exposure and HLA in healthy donors. Study-wide results and caveats: A classifier reportedly called cytomegalovirus status with high sensitivity and specificity.

Germline V gene lookup returns CDR1 MGHRA and CDR2 YSYEKL. This CDR3 is built from 14 residues. The trim removed 1 base at V and 5 bases at J, leaving 3 bases unmatched. In the case of this clone: Its antigen is not identified.

Assay used: immunoSEQ multiplex PCR; TCRdb lists only in-frame clones, some missing. Found here are some 150,000 clones, roughly 91% of them singletons; the top ten hold 3.3%. The TCR sequence derives from a woman under 30 in good health and CMV-seropositive. What was sequenced was PBMCs. This sequence joins TRBV4-1 and TRBJ1-2; 8 nucleotides align to TRBD1. The CDR3 DNA is TGCGCCAGCAGCCAAGCTGACAGGGGTTATGGCTACACCTTC. Its translation is CASSQADRGYGYTF.